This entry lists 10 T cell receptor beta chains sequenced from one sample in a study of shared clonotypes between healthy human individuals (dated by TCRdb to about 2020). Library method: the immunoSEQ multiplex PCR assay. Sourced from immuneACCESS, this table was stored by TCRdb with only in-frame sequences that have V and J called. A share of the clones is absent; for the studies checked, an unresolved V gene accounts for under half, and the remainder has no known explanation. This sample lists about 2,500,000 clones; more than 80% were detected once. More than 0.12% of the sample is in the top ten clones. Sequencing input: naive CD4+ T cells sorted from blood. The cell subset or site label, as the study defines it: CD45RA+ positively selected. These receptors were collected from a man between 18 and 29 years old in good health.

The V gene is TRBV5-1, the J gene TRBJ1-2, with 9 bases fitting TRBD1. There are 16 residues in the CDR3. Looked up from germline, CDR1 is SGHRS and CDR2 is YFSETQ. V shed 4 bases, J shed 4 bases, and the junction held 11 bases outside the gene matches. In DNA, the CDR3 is TGCGCCAGCAGCGCGGAACCGGGACAGGGTCTCTATGGCTACACCTTC. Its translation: CASSAEPGQGLYGYTF.

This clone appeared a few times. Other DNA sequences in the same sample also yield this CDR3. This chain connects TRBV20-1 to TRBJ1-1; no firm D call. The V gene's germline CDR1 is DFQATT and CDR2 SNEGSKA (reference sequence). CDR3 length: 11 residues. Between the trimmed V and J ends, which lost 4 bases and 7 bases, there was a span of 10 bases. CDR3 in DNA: TGCAGTGCTACGCCAGCGGGTGAAGCTTTCTTT. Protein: CSATPAGEAFF.

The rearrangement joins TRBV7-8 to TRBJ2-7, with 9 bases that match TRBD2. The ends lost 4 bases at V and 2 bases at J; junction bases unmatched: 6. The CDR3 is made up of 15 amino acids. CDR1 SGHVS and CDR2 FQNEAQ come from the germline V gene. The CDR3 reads CASSSLSGGTYEQYF. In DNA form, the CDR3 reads TGTGCCAGCAGCTCACTGAGCGGGGGGACCTACGAGCAGTACTTC.

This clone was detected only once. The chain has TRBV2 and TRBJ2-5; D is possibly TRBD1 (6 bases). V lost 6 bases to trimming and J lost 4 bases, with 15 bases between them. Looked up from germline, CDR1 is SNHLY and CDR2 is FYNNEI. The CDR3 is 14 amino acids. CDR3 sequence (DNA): TGTGCCAGCAGGCCTGACAGGACGCCAGAGACCCAGTACTTC. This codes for CASRPDRTPETQYF.

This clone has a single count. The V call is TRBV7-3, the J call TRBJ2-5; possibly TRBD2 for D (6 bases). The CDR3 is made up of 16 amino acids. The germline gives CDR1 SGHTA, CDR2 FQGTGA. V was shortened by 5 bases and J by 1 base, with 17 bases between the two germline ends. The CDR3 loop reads CASSEGRGQFQETQYF. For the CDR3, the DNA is TGTGCCAGCAGCGAAGGGCGGGGCCAATTCCAAGAGACCCAGTACTTC.

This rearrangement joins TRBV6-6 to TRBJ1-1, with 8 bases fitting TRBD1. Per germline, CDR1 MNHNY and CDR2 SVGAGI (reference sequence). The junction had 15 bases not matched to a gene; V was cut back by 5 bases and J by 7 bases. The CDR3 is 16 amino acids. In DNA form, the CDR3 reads TGTGCCAGCAGTCCGGGAATCAGGGGGCGCGTCGGTGAAGCTTTCTTT. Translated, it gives CASSPGIRGRVGEAFF.

The DNA of the CDR3 is TGTGCCAGCAAAGGAGAGGCTAGCCGGTCGGGGCAAGAGACCCAGTACTTC. Protein sequence: CASKGEASRSGQETQYF. The chain combines TRBV5-4 with TRBJ2-5, with D maybe TRBD2 (5 bases). Trimming removed 6 bases at V and 2 bases at J, with 23 bases between. The CDR3 contains 17 residues. CDR1 and CDR2 (germline): SGHNT, YYREEE (reference sequence). Using reference TRBV5-4 and TRBJ2-5 for the parts outside the CDR3, the full variable domain is ETGVTQSPTHLIKTRGQQVTLRCSSQSGHNTVSWYQQALGQGPQFIFQYYREEENGRGNFPPRFSGLQFPNYSSELNVNALELDDSALYLCASKGEASRSGQETQYFGPGTRLLVL.

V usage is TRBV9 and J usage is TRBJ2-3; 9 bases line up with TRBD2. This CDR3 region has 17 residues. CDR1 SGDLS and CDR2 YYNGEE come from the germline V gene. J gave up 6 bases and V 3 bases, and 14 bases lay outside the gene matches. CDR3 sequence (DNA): TGTGCCAGCAGCGCCGCCGCTAGCGGGGCCGGGGGGGATACGCAGTATTTT. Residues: CASSAAASGAGGDTQYF.

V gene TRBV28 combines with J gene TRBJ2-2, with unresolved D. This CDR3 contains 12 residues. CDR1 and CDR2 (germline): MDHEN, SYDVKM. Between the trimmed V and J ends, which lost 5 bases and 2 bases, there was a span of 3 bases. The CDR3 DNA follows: TGTGCCAGCAGTGAAAACACCGGGGAGCTGTTTTTT. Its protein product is CASSENTGELFF.

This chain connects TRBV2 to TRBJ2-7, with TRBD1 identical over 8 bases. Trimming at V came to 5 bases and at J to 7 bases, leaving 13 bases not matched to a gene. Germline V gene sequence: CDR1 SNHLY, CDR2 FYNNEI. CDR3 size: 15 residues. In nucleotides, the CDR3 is TGTGCCAGCAGTCGTACAGGACAGGGTTCGTTAGAGCAGTACTTC. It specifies CASSRTGQGSLEQYF.